Listed here are 11 T cell receptor beta chains from one sample, sequenced in a study of cytomegalovirus exposure and HLA in healthy donors. Researchers ran the PCR with 60 Vbeta and 13 Jbeta primers. The repertoire was sequenced with immunoSEQ multiplex PCR; TCRdb's copy has only in-frame clones and lacks some. Here the sample spans about 43,000 clones, approximately 80% being singletons. Material: PBMCs. The source of these receptors is a man in his thirties or forties in good health and CMV-seronegative.

The sample holds one count of this clone. The chain joins TRBV28 to TRBJ2-1, with 8 bases fitting TRBD2. CDR3 length: 15 residues. V was clipped by 3 bases and J by 5 bases; unmatched bases: 6. CDR1 is MDHEN, CDR2 SYDVKM, per germline. For the CDR3, the DNA is TGTGCCAGCAGTTTTGTGGGACTAGGGGACAATGAGCAGTTCTTC. It yields the protein CASSFVGLGDNEQFF.

CDR3 sequence reads: CASSQESGLYTEAFF. CDR3 coding DNA: TGCGCCAGCAGCCAAGAGTCCGGTCTTTACACTGAAGCTTTCTTT. This rearrangement joins TRBV4-3 to TRBJ1-1, with D hard to call. CDR1 and CDR2 (germline): LGHNA, YSLEER. Trimming shortened V by 0 bases and J by 3 bases, and 11 bases separated the two germline ends. The CDR3 length is 15 residues.

The chain combines TRBV27 with TRBJ2-3; the D is unclear. The CDR3 length is 14 residues. V was cut by 5 bases and J by 2 bases, with 11 bases left in between. In germline, CDR1 is MNHEY, CDR2 SMNVEV (reference sequence). The CDR3 bases are TGTGCCAGCAGTATGCGTGAACTCACAGATACGCAGTATTTT. Amino acids: CASSMRELTDTQYF.

This clone has only one observation. This chain uses TRBV7-9 with TRBJ2-1; TRBD2 matches at 7 bases. Germline loops: CDR1 SEHNR, CDR2 FQNEAQ (reference sequence). The CDR3 consists of 15 residues. With V trimmed by 1 base and J by 0 bases, 0 bases remained unmatched. CDR3 sequence: CASSLGTSSYNEQFF. Written as DNA, the CDR3 is TGTGCCAGCAGCTTAGGGACTAGCTCCTACAATGAGCAGTTCTTC.

This chain uses TRBV30 with TRBJ2-1, with 8 nucleotides matching TRBD2. Trimming removed 0 bases from V and 4 bases from J; junction bases left unmatched: 5. This CDR3 is 15 amino acids long. Per the germline V gene, CDR1 is GTSNPN and CDR2 is SVGIG (reference sequence). The CDR3 DNA sequence: TGTGCCTGGAGTGTAATCGCGGGGGGATACAATGAGCAGTTCTTC. This encodes CAWSVIAGGYNEQFF. Full variable domain (missing parts from reference TRBV30 and TRBJ2-1): SQTIHQWPATLVQPVGSPLSLECTVEGTSNPNLYWYRQAAGRGLQLLFYSVGIGQISSEVPQNLSASRPQDRQFILSSKKLLLSDSGFYLCAWSVIAGGYNEQFFGPGTRLTVL.

The chain is built from TRBV29-1 and TRBJ2-7, with TRBD1 matching over 7 bases. Per germline, CDR1 SQVTM and CDR2 ANQGSEA. This CDR3 region has 19 residues. V dropped 6 bases and J dropped 2; count of bases not matched to a gene: 25. The CDR3 DNA is TGCAGCGTCGAGGTCGTCCGTGGGGGACAGAGAACAGAAACCTACGAGCAGTACTTC. This codes for CSVEVVRGGQRTETYEQYF.

This chain connects TRBV9 to TRBJ2-1, with 14 bases identical to TRBD2. J was trimmed by 6 bases and V by 0 bases; bases with no gene match: 2. The length of the CDR3 is 16 residues. The germline V gene encodes CDR1 SGDLS and CDR2 YYNGEE. CDR3 loop: CASSVAGTSGGNEQFF. In DNA form, the CDR3 reads TGTGCCAGCAGCGTAGCTGGGACTAGCGGGGGCAATGAGCAGTTCTTC.

The gene calls are TRBV18 and TRBJ2-1; a weak D match, TRBD1 (6 bases). Between the trimmed V and J ends, which lost 0 bases and 5 bases, there was a span of 11 bases. Germline values: CDR1 KGHSH, CDR2 LQKENI. The CDR3 contains 15 residues. DNA for the CDR3: TGTGCCAGCTCACCACCCAGGGGCCTGCACAATGAGCAGTTCTTC. This gives the protein CASSPPRGLHNEQFF.

The V call is TRBV11-3, the J call TRBJ2-3; 11 bases map to TRBD2. The V and J ends lost 4 bases and 2 bases, in that order; junction bases with no gene match: 5. Germline V CDR1 and CDR2: SGHNT, YENEEA. The CDR3 covers 16 residues. The CDR3 nucleotides read TGTGCCAGCAGCTCCTCTAGCGGGAGGCCCACAGATACGCAGTATTTT. Its translation: CASSSSSGRPTDTQYF.

Remarks on this clone: Other DNA sequences in this sample translate to the same CDR3. The rearrangement links TRBV10-3 to TRBJ2-7, with TRBD2 matching over 12 bases. V shed 6 bases and J 3 bases; nucleotides not matched to a gene: 6. The length of the CDR3 is 15 residues. CDR1 is ENHRY, CDR2 SYGVKD, per germline. CDR3 protein: CAISVSSGRGYEQYF. Here the CDR3 DNA reads TGTGCCATCAGCGTTTCTAGCGGGAGGGGCTACGAGCAGTACTTC.

In this sample, this clone turned up once. The rearrangement uses TRBV6-6 and TRBJ2-7; no reliable D call. Trimming shortened V by 2 bases and J by 2 bases, and 10 bases separated the two germline ends. Germline V lookup: CDR1 MNHNY, CDR2 SVGAGI (reference sequence). The CDR3 sequence is 14 residues long. The chain's CDR3 is CASSYATAPYEQYF. CDR3 DNA: TGTGCCAGCAGTTACGCCACAGCCCCCTACGAGCAGTACTTC.